This entry lists 31 T cell receptor beta chains sequenced from one sample in a study of blood T cell repertoires in COVID-19. Using immunoSEQ multiplex PCR, the repertoire was profiled, and TCRdb retains in-frame clones only, with some absent. The profile shows hundreds of thousands of clones, around 90% of them singletons. The source material was PBMCs or T cells enriched from blood (not recorded which). These receptors all come from a woman aged 45-60 years with acute COVID-19.

CDR3 in DNA: TGCAGTGCTAGTGGGCCTAGCGGGAGGAATGAGCAGTTCTTC. It translates to CSASGPSGRNEQFF. V usage is TRBV20-1 and J usage is TRBJ2-1; 11 bases align to TRBD2. Germline CDR1 and CDR2: DFQATT and SNEGSKA (reference sequence). With V trimmed by 3 bases and J by 7 bases, 5 bases remained unmatched. The CDR3 has 14 residues.

The V and J genes are TRBV9 and TRBJ2-3, with unresolved D. Germline-derived CDR1 and CDR2 are SGDLS and YYNGEE. The germline V and J ends were trimmed by 0 bases and 6 bases, with 11 bases remaining between them. This CDR3 contains 14 residues. Written as DNA, the CDR3 is TGTGCCAGCAGCGTAGCAGGTTTAGTGGATACGCAGTATTTT. This codes for CASSVAGLVDTQYF.

The V call is TRBV4-2, the J call TRBJ1-2; 8 bases are shared with TRBD1. Germline trimming cut 0 bases from V and 4 bases from J; bases unmatched to any gene: 4. CDR1 and CDR2 (germline): LGHNA, YNFKEQ. The CDR3 length is 15 residues. This CDR3 is CASSQDTQGVYGYTF. In DNA form, the CDR3 reads TGTGCCAGCAGCCAAGATACACAGGGGGTCTATGGCTACACCTTC.

V is TRBV20-1 and J is TRBJ1-1; D is unresolved. Looked up from germline, CDR1 is DFQATT and CDR2 is SNEGSKA (reference sequence). With 3 bases removed from V and 0 bases from J, the gap between germline ends came to 11 bases. The CDR3 spans 14 residues. The CDR3 loop reads CSASGVSLNTEAFF. The DNA of the CDR3 is TGCAGTGCTAGTGGTGTGTCCTTGAACACTGAAGCTTTCTTT.

The chain links TRBV2 to TRBJ1-2; D is ambiguous. V lost 3 bases, J lost 8 bases, and 19 bases lay in between. The CDR3 spans 15 residues. Germline V gene lookup returns CDR1 SNHLY and CDR2 FYNNEI. Here the CDR3 DNA reads TGTGCCAGCAGTGACGAGGTGCAGTACCGAGTGGGCTACACCTTC. Its translation: CASSDEVQYRVGYTF.

The V and J genes are TRBV18 and TRBJ2-1; 11 bases fit TRBD2. The germline CDR1 and CDR2 sequences are KGHSH and LQKENI. This CDR3 comprises 16 residues. The ends lost 0 bases at V and 7 bases at J; junction bases unmatched: 5. CDR3: CASSPPSGRAQNEQFF. Written as DNA, the CDR3 is TGTGCCAGCTCACCACCTAGCGGGAGGGCCCAGAATGAGCAGTTCTTC.

The rearrangement joins TRBV6-2 or TRBV6-3 to TRBJ2-1, with TRBD1 matching 9 bases. Trimming took 6 bases from V and 9 from J; bases not matched to a gene: 9. The CDR3 extends over 14 amino acids. The germline V gene encodes CDR1 MNHEY and CDR2 SVGEGT. DNA of the CDR3: TGTGCCAGCAGCACAGGGGGCTTTAATGGTGAGCAGTTCTTC. This encodes CASSTGGFNGEQFF.

This clone was picked up one time. The rearrangement joins TRBV2 to TRBJ2-3; D call uncertain. Germline V gene lookup returns CDR1 SNHLY and CDR2 FYNNEI. With 10 bases removed from V and 7 bases from J, the gap between germline ends came to 9 bases. The CDR3 spans 10 residues. For the CDR3, the DNA is TGTGCCACCCAAGAGAATACGCAGTATTTT. Protein: CATQENTQYF.

This clone was observed once. V gene TRBV5-1 combines with J gene TRBJ2-5, with a tentative D call TRBD2 (6 bases). CDR3 length: 14 residues. Trimming took off 0 bases at V and 1 base at J, with 7 bases between the two ends. Germline CDR1 is SGHRS and CDR2 is YFSETQ. The CDR3 region is CASSLVGGQETQYF. In DNA form, the CDR3 reads TGCGCCAGCAGCTTGGTGGGGGGCCAAGAGACCCAGTACTTC.

This clone was seen a single time. The gene calls are TRBV18 and TRBJ1-2; D ambiguous. Per the germline V gene, CDR1 is KGHSH and CDR2 is LQKENI. Trimming shortened V by 5 bases and J by 1 base, and 8 bases separated the two germline ends. The CDR3 sequence is 13 residues long. Here the CDR3 reads CASSGAINYGYTF. CDR3 coding DNA: TGTGCCAGCTCAGGAGCCATTAACTATGGCTACACCTTC.

The V and J genes are TRBV27 and TRBJ2-1; 16 nucleotides align to TRBD2. The germline V gene encodes CDR1 MNHEY and CDR2 SMNVEV (reference sequence). The trim removed 6 bases at V and 0 bases at J, leaving 5 bases unmatched. This CDR3 is 18 amino acids long. CDR3 nucleotides: TGTGCCAGCAGGGGACTAGCGGGAGGGCCGAGCTCCTACAATGAGCAGTTCTTC. Its translation is CASRGLAGGPSSYNEQFF.

The chain uses TRBV19 and TRBJ2-7, with TRBD2 matching 8 bases. The ends lost 0 bases at V and 6 bases at J; junction bases unmatched: 7. This CDR3 spans 15 amino acids. Germline loops: CDR1 LNHDA, CDR2 SQIVND (reference sequence). CDR3 sequence: CASSIESGLAREQYF. CDR3 nucleotides: TGTGCCAGTAGTATAGAGTCCGGACTAGCCCGCGAGCAGTACTTC.

The chain couples TRBV5-4 to TRBJ2-3, with 10 bases fitting TRBD1. V was clipped by 4 bases and J by 6 bases; unmatched bases: 11. This CDR3 is built from 16 residues. Per germline, CDR1 SGHNT and CDR2 YYREEE (reference sequence). The CDR3 DNA is TGTGCCAGCAGCGTTCAGTGGGACAGGGGACTGGATACGCAGTATTTT. As protein: CASSVQWDRGLDTQYF.

This clone was seen just once. CDR3 loop: CASSEIAGVLYEQYF. The CDR3 coding sequence is TGTGCCAGCAGTGAAATAGCGGGAGTTCTCTACGAGCAGTACTTC. This chain connects TRBV6-1 to TRBJ2-7; TRBD2 aligns across 9 bases. The CDR3 contains 15 residues. Germline CDR1 and CDR2: MNHNS and SASEGT. The V segment lost 2 bases and the J segment 3 bases; nucleotides outside the gene matches: 5.

V gene TRBV5-1 combines with J gene TRBJ1-3, with 7 bases matching TRBD1. CDR1 is SGHRS and CDR2 is YFSETQ in the germline V gene. V was pared by 4 bases and J by 4 bases, with 5 bases of the junction left unmatched. CDR3 length equals 14 residues. The CDR3 region has the DNA TGCGCCAGCAGCGCCCCGGACAGGGGAAACACCATATATTTT. This codes for CASSAPDRGNTIYF.

The genes are TRBV5-8 and TRBJ2-7; perhaps TRBD1 as D (6 bases). CDR1 and CDR2 from the germline V gene are SGHTS and YDEGEE. The V gene lost 4 bases and the J gene lost 12 bases, with 23 bases spanning the gap. This CDR3 has 14 residues. Here the CDR3 DNA reads TGTGCCAGCAGCCGAGCGGACAGTCAGACCAACGGGTACTTC. This translates into CASSRADSQTNGYF.

The chain is built from TRBV9 and TRBJ2-5, with 11 bases fitting TRBD2. Germline trimming cut 0 bases from V and 3 bases from J; bases unmatched to any gene: 10. This CDR3 is built from 18 residues. The germline gives CDR1 SGDLS, CDR2 YYNGEE. Here the CDR3 DNA reads TGTGCCAGCAGCGTAGAGGGCGGGACTAGCGGCCTCAAAGAGACCCAGTACTTC. Translating it yields CASSVEGGTSGLKETQYF.

V usage is TRBV28 and J usage is TRBJ2-7, with TRBD2 as a possible D gene (6 bases). This CDR3 is 15 amino acids long. The V end lost 6 bases, the J end lost 1 base, and 16 bases lay between the germline ends. The germline gives CDR1 MDHEN, CDR2 SYDVKM. CDR3: CASRQPGRGSYEQYF. The CDR3 DNA reads as TGTGCCAGCAGACAACCGGGACGGGGGTCCTACGAGCAGTACTTC.

CDR3 loop: CATSRDLLAGSYNEQFF. The CDR3 DNA sequence: TGTGCCACCAGCAGAGATTTACTAGCGGGTTCCTACAATGAGCAGTTCTTC. The gene calls are TRBV15 and TRBJ2-1; 9 bases fit TRBD2. CDR3 length equals 17 residues. The junction had 4 bases not matched to a gene; V was cut back by 0 bases and J by 1 base. CDR1 and CDR2 (germline): LNHNV, YYDKDF (reference sequence).

This chain joins TRBV5-1 and TRBJ2-7; 9 positions match TRBD2. V was pared by 5 bases and J by 2 bases, with 5 bases of the junction left unmatched. CDR1 and CDR2 (germline): SGHRS, YFSETQ. The CDR3 runs to 14 residues. The DNA for the CDR3 is TGCGCCAGCAGTGCGGCGGGAGGGCCCTACGAGCAGTACTTC. As protein: CASSAAGGPYEQYF.

The DNA for the CDR3 is TGTGCCAGCAGCAAGATAGCTCTCACAGATACGCAGTATTTT. This encodes CASSKIALTDTQYF. The chain links TRBV6-5 to TRBJ2-3; D gene ambiguous. The CDR3 loop spans 14 amino acids. The ends were cut back, 6 bases at V and 2 bases at J, with 12 bases in the middle. Per germline, CDR1 MNHEY and CDR2 SVGAGI.

The chain links TRBV12-3 or TRBV12-4 to TRBJ1-1; no definite D call. The length of the CDR3 is 12 residues. Trimming took 7 bases from V and 2 from J, leaving 8 bases between them. CDR3 region: CASTFVNTEAFF. For the CDR3, the DNA is TGTGCCAGCACCTTTGTTAACACTGAAGCTTTCTTT.

The chain links TRBV28 to TRBJ1-2; D is unclear. CDR1 and CDR2 from the germline V gene are MDHEN and SYDVKM. This CDR3 region has 13 residues. The V end lost 3 bases, the J end lost 4 bases, and 9 bases lay between the germline ends. The CDR3 loop is CASSFRVGYGYTF. For the CDR3, the DNA is TGTGCCAGCAGTTTTCGGGTTGGCTATGGCTACACCTTC.

The chain has TRBV4-3 and TRBJ1-5; unclear D gene. Germline CDR1 and CDR2: LGHNA and YSLEER. The CDR3 loop spans 16 amino acids. Between the trimmed V and J ends, which lost 0 bases and 4 bases, there was a span of 13 bases. The CDR3 DNA reads TGCGCCAGCAGCCAAGATTTCACAGCCAGTAATCAGCCCCAGCATTTT. It encodes CASSQDFTASNQPQHF.

The chain combines TRBV9 with TRBJ2-3; D is uncertain. Trimming shortened V by 1 base and J by 5 bases, and 11 bases separated the two germline ends. Germline CDR1 reads SGDLS; CDR2 reads YYNGEE. CDR3 length: 14 residues. The CDR3 sequence is CASSVPSGEDTQYF. The DNA for the CDR3 is TGTGCCAGCAGCGTACCCTCTGGAGAAGATACGCAGTATTTT.

The gene calls are TRBV18 and TRBJ1-1; 9 bases fit TRBD1. J was trimmed by 2 bases and V by 2 bases; bases with no gene match: 6. There are 16 residues in the CDR3. Germline CDR1 KGHSH, CDR2 LQKENI. This CDR3 is CASSPMPGQGNTEAFF. The CDR3 DNA sequence: TGTGCCAGCTCACCAATGCCGGGACAGGGTAACACTGAAGCTTTCTTT. Combining the CDR3 with reference TRBV18 and TRBJ1-1 gives the whole variable domain NAGVMQNPRHLVRRRGQEARLRCSPMKGHSHVYWYRQLPEEGLKFMVYLQKENIIDESGMPKERFSAEFPKEGPSILRIQQVVRGDSAAYFCASSPMPGQGNTEAFFGQGTRLTVV.

The rearrangement links TRBV25-1 to TRBJ2-3, with 8 bases identical to TRBD1. The CDR3 contains 15 residues. V shed 5 bases, J shed 0 bases, and the junction held 4 bases outside the gene matches. The germline CDR1 and CDR2 sequences are MGHDK and SYGVNS. The CDR3: CASSNTGGSTDTQYF. In DNA form, the CDR3 reads TGTGCCAGCAGTAATACAGGGGGTAGCACAGATACGCAGTATTTT.

The CDR3 DNA reads as TGTGCCAGCAGCGCTGCCGGGACTAGACCAGATACGCAGTATTTT. Amino acids: CASSAAGTRPDTQYF. The J gene is TRBJ2-3, the V gene TRBV9; 8 bases map to TRBD2. CDR3 size: 15 residues. The germline CDR1 and CDR2 sequences are SGDLS and YYNGEE. V lost 3 bases, J lost 4 bases, and 7 bases stayed unmatched.

V usage is TRBV18 and J usage is TRBJ2-7; 9 bases align to TRBD1. This CDR3 is built from 15 residues. Germline-derived CDR1 and CDR2 are KGHSH and LQKENI. With 4 bases clipped from V and 4 bases from J, the junction kept 8 bases outside the gene matches. The CDR3 loop reads CASSLGQGQGYEQYF. The CDR3 nucleotides are TGTGCCAGCTCACTAGGACAGGGGCAGGGGTACGAGCAGTACTTC.

The rearrangement links TRBV7-8 to TRBJ2-7, with D uncertain. The V end lost 6 bases, the J end lost 2 bases, and 14 bases lay between the germline ends. CDR1 is SGHVS and CDR2 is FQNEAQ in the germline V gene. The CDR3 has 14 amino acids. CDR3 amino acids: CASRPVYFPYEQYF. The DNA for the CDR3 is TGTGCCAGCAGGCCTGTTTACTTTCCCTACGAGCAGTACTTC.

DNA of the CDR3: TGCGCCAGCAGCTGGGGGACTAGCGGGAGGGCCCGGAGGGAGACCCAGTACTTC. Residues: CASSWGTSGRARRETQYF. The chain carries TRBV5-1 and TRBJ2-5; TRBD2 agrees at 16 bases. J lost 5 bases, V lost 3 bases, and 10 bases had no gene match. The CDR3 is 18 amino acids. Germline values: CDR1 SGHRS, CDR2 YFSETQ.